Below, 19 T cell receptor beta chains from the same sample are listed, as sequenced in a study of blood T cell repertoires in COVID-19. Assay: immunoSEQ multiplex PCR; the TCRdb copy retains only in-frame clones and omits some. Of under 250,000 clones in the sample, just under 90% were seen once. Sample: peripheral blood. The receptor source for this set is a man under 40 with COVID-19, enrolled during active disease.

This chain links TRBV7-9 with TRBJ1-1, with 10 positions matching TRBD1. The CDR3 totals 16 residues. Germline loops: CDR1 SEHNR, CDR2 FQNEAQ (reference sequence). The trim removed 3 bases at V and 5 bases at J, leaving 9 bases unmatched. DNA of the CDR3: TGTGCCAGCAGCTTGCCTAGCGGGACAGGGGAAACTGAAGCTTTCTTT. Translated, it gives CASSLPSGTGETEAFF.

The rearrangement links TRBV10-1 to TRBJ1-2; 7 nucleotides match TRBD1. The CDR3 contains 18 residues. After removal of 6 bases from V and 8 bases from J, the junction contained 24 bases not matched to a gene. Germline lookup yields CDR1 WNHNN and CDR2 SYGVQD (reference sequence). CDR3 nucleotide sequence: TGCGCCAGCAGACGCCGCGATCGAATGGACAGGCGGGAATCGGGCTACACCTTC. This sequence encodes CASRRRDRMDRRESGYTF.

This chain connects TRBV30 to TRBJ1-3, with D possibly matching TRBD1 (5 bases). This CDR3 spans 15 amino acids. The germline V and J ends were trimmed by 0 bases and 2 bases, with 11 bases remaining between them. Germline loops: CDR1 GTSNPN, CDR2 SVGIG (reference sequence). DNA for the CDR3: TGTGCCTGGAGTGTATCCCCCAGGGCTGGAAACACCATATATTTT. Translating gives CAWSVSPRAGNTIYF.

The table lists this clone with a few counts. The chain recombines TRBV18 with TRBJ2-1, with 8 nucleotides matching TRBD1. This CDR3 is 14 amino acids long. Germline CDR1 reads KGHSH; CDR2 reads LQKENI. Trimming took 4 bases from V and 5 from J; bases not matched to a gene: 4. The CDR3: CASSLQTGDNEQFF. CDR3 bases: TGTGCCAGCTCACTACAGACAGGGGACAATGAGCAGTTCTTC.

The chain couples TRBV2 to TRBJ1-1; the D gene is possibly TRBD1 (6 bases). V lost 2 bases to trimming and J lost 1 base, with 11 bases between them. Germline V lookup: CDR1 SNHLY, CDR2 FYNNEI. The CDR3 spans 15 residues. The CDR3 is CASSEQGTGNTEAFF. CDR3 nucleotide sequence: TGTGCCAGCAGTGAACAGGGGACGGGGAACACTGAAGCTTTCTTT.

This clone was detected only a few times. The chain joins TRBV28 to TRBJ1-4, with D maybe TRBD1 (5 bases). This CDR3 comprises 14 residues. Trimming stripped 3 bases from V and 8 bases from J, with 13 bases between. Germline V gives CDR1 MDHEN, CDR2 SYDVKM. The CDR3 spells CASSFRQGNEKLFF. The CDR3 bases are TGTGCCAGCAGTTTCCGGCAGGGAAACGAAAAACTGTTTTTT.

The V call is TRBV6-5, the J call TRBJ2-5, with a weak D call TRBD2 (5 bases). Per germline, CDR1 MNHEY and CDR2 SVGAGI. The V and J ends lost 5 bases and 5 bases respectively, with 12 bases between them. The CDR3 consists of 13 residues. DNA of the CDR3: TGTGCCAGCAGTCGAGGACTGAGGGAGACCCAGTACTTC. It specifies CASSRGLRETQYF.

The rearrangement uses TRBV27 and TRBJ2-1, with TRBD2 matching 11 bases. This CDR3 is built from 15 residues. The trim removed 5 bases at V and 4 bases at J, leaving 4 bases unmatched. Germline-derived CDR1 and CDR2 are MNHEY and SMNVEV (reference sequence). DNA of the CDR3: TGTGCCAGCAGTCCCGGGACTAGCGGATACAATGAGCAGTTCTTC. This gives the protein CASSPGTSGYNEQFF.

This chain joins TRBV6-2 or TRBV6-3 and TRBJ1-2; 11 bases fit TRBD1. The CDR3 has 15 residues. With 2 bases clipped from V and 8 bases from J, the junction kept 7 bases outside the gene matches. CDR1 and CDR2 from the germline V gene are MNHEY and SVGEGT. Here the CDR3 reads CASSYLGQGAMGYTF. The CDR3 bases are TGTGCCAGCAGTTACCTAGGACAGGGGGCGATGGGCTACACCTTC.

The chain links TRBV28 to TRBJ2-7; 8 bases fit TRBD1. The CDR3 sequence is 15 residues long. Per the germline V gene, CDR1 is MDHEN and CDR2 is SYDVKM. Germline trimming cut 6 bases from V and 0 bases from J; bases unmatched to any gene: 7. This CDR3 is CASSRTGLSSYEQYF. Here the CDR3 DNA reads TGTGCCAGCAGCCGGACAGGGCTGAGCTCCTACGAGCAGTACTTC.

The V and J genes are TRBV7-2 and TRBJ2-5; tentative D call: TRBD2 (7 bases). The CDR3 spans 17 residues. In germline, CDR1 is SGHTA, CDR2 FQGNSA. The V end was cut by 5 bases, the J end by 3 bases, with 22 bases between. CDR3 nucleotide sequence: TGTGCCAGCAGCCCGACTCGGGACACCCGGGAGGAAGAGACCCAGTACTTC. It is translated as CASSPTRDTREEETQYF.

The chain has TRBV15 and TRBJ1-5; 10 bases match TRBD1. This CDR3 is built from 20 residues. The V gene's germline CDR1 is LNHNV and CDR2 YYDKDF (reference sequence). Trimming at V came to 1 base and at J to 0 bases, leaving 12 bases not matched to a gene. CDR3 DNA: TGTGCCACCAGCAGAGGGGGAGTGGGACAGGGGACTTTTAGCAATCAGCCCCAGCATTTT. It yields the protein CATSRGGVGQGTFSNQPQHF. The complete variable domain, with remaining parts taken from reference TRBV15 and TRBJ1-5, reads DAMVIQNPRYQVTQFGKPVTLSCSQTLNHNVMYWYQQKSSQAPKLLFHYYDKDFNNEADTPDNFQSRRPNTSFCFLDIRSPGLGDTAMYLCATSRGGVGQGTFSNQPQHFGDGTRLSIL.

V gene TRBV12-3 or TRBV12-4 combines with J gene TRBJ1-2; D unresolved. The CDR3 is 11 residues long. V was shortened by 6 bases and J by 5 bases, with 7 bases between the two germline ends. CDR3 loop: CASRGGYGYTF. The CDR3 nucleotides read TGTGCCAGCAGGGGAGGTTATGGCTACACCTTC.

This clone was counted a single time. The V gene is TRBV2, the J gene TRBJ1-1; no clear D. Trimming took off 4 bases at V and 1 base at J, with 4 bases between the two ends. The CDR3 runs 12 residues. The germline V gene encodes CDR1 SNHLY and CDR2 FYNNEI. DNA of the CDR3: TGTGCCAGCAGTGTCGGGAACACTGAAGCTTTCTTT. Translated, it gives CASSVGNTEAFF.

The chain has TRBV6-5 and TRBJ2-1, with a weak D call TRBD1 (5 bases). V shed 6 bases and J shed 8 bases, with 8 bases lying between them. This CDR3 spans 11 amino acids. The germline V gene encodes CDR1 MNHEY and CDR2 SVGAGI. CDR3 protein: CASSRRDEQFF. Written as DNA, the CDR3 is TGTGCCAGCAGCCGCAGGGATGAGCAGTTCTTC.

The chain links TRBV7-2 to TRBJ1-5; D possibly corresponds to TRBD1 (5 bases). CDR1 SGHTA and CDR2 FQGNSA come from the germline V gene. With 3 bases removed from V and 2 bases from J, the gap between germline ends came to 11 bases. This CDR3 spans 15 amino acids. For the CDR3, the DNA is TGTGCCAGCAGCTTCCAGGGTCACGGCAATCAGCCCCAGCATTTT. Its protein is CASSFQGHGNQPQHF.

The chain has TRBV19 and TRBJ1-1; D may be TRBD1 (6 bases). V was pared by 2 bases and J by 5 bases, with 12 bases between. The CDR3 is 14 residues long. Germline assignment: CDR1 LNHDA and CDR2 SQIVND (reference sequence). This CDR3 is CASSIQGRGTEAFF. CDR3 nucleotides: TGTGCCAGTAGTATACAGGGGCGCGGGACTGAAGCTTTCTTT.

The chain joins TRBV19 to TRBJ1-5; D gene ambiguous. V dropped 1 base and J dropped 7 bases, with 8 bases sitting between them. The CDR3 sequence is 13 residues long. Germline-derived CDR1 and CDR2 are LNHDA and SQIVND (reference sequence). CDR3 sequence: CASSIAYRQPQHF. The CDR3 bases are TGTGCCAGTAGTATAGCATACCGGCAGCCCCAGCATTTT.

Here the CDR3 reads CASSEIEGVGYTF. DNA of the CDR3: TGTGCCAGCAGTGAAATAGAGGGGGTTGGCTACACCTTC. The chain uses TRBV2 and TRBJ1-2, with TRBD1 as a possible D gene (6 bases). There are 13 residues in the CDR3. Trimming removed 2 bases from V and 7 bases from J, with 11 bases in between. The V gene's germline CDR1 is SNHLY and CDR2 FYNNEI.